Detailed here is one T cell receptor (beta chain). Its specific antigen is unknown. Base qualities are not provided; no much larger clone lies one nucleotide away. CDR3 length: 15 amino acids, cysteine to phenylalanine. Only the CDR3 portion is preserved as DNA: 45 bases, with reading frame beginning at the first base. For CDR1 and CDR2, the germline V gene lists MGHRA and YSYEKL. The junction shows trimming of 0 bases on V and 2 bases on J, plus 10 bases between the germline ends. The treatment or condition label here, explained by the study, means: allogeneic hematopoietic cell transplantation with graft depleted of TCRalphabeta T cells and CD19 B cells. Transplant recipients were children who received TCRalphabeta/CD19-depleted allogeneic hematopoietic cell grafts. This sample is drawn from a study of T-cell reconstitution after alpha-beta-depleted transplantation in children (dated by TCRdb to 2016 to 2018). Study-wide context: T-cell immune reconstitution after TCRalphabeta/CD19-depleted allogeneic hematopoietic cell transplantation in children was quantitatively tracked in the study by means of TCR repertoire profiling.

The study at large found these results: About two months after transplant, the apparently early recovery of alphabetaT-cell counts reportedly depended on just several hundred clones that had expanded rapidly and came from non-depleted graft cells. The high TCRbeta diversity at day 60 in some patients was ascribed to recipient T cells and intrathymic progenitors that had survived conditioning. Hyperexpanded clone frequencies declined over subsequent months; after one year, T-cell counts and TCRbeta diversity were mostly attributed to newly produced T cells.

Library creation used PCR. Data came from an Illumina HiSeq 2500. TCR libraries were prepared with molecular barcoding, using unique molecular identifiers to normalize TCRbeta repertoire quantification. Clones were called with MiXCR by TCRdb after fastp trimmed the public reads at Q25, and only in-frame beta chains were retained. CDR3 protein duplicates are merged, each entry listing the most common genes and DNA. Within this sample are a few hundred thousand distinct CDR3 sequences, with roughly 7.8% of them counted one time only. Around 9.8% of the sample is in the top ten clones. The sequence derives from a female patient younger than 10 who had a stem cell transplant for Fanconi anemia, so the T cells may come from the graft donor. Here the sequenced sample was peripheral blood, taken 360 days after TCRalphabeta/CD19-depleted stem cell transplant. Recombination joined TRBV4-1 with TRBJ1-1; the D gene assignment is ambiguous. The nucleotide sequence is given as TGCGCCAGCAGCCAAGATGCCATTACAAACACTGAAGCTTTCTTT. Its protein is CASSQDAITNTEAFF.